This paragraph covers one T cell receptor (beta chain) sequence. Its antigen is currently unknown. The PCR had 60 Vbeta and 13 Jbeta primers. TCRdb keeps only in-frame clones here, not all; method: immunoSEQ multiplex PCR. The sample lists about 170,000 clones, 80% occurring once. These data originate in a study of cytomegalovirus exposure and HLA in healthy donors. The study's findings and limits: CMV antigen specificity of a few CMV-associated chains was confirmed in vitro. Earlier findings revealed that most TCR beta V segments proved productive either about 90% or about 30% of the time. The classifier reportedly diagnosed cytomegalovirus status with high specificity and sensitivity. Later on, an analysis found that several of the most significant clusters appeared to be linked to common viral pathogens, which included parvovirus B19.

Germline CDR1 and CDR2: MNHNS and SASEGT. The CDR3 length is 15 residues. The V end lost 6 bases, the J end lost 7 bases, and 19 bases lay between the germline ends. The sequenced material came from PBMCs. This clonotype was obtained from a woman in her 50s in good health and CMV-seropositive. The chain is built from TRBV6-1 and TRBJ2-4, with D possibly being TRBD1 (6 bases). Here the CDR3 DNA reads TGTGCCAGCAGGGACAACCCTGGCAGGGGCAACATTCAGTACTTC. This sequence encodes CASRDNPGRGNIQYF.